This T cell receptor (beta chain) was sequenced in a study of T cell responses to AZD1222 COVID-19 vaccine. The CDR3 sequence is 12 residues long. The germline V gene encodes CDR1 SQVTM and CDR2 ANQGSEA. Trimming cost V 7 bases and J 3 bases, with 13 bases left between them. A single count supports this clone. Using immunoSEQ multiplex PCR, the repertoire was profiled, and TCRdb retains in-frame clones only, with some absent. Found here are about 130,000 clones, more than 85% of them singletons; the top ten hold 5% to 5.5%. V gene TRBV29-1 combines with J gene TRBJ2-7; possibly TRBD1 for D (5 bases). This specimen was peripheral blood, taken on day 0 of AZD1222 vaccination. The source of this sequence is an adult in good health. The CDR3 DNA sequence: TGCAGCGCGAAGGACAAGTTCTACGAGCAGTACTTC. Translating it yields CSAKDKFYEQYF.